This TCR beta chain was captured in a study of a mutant IDH1 vaccine in newly diagnosed glioma. Study details: Treatment recipients were approximately 62% male and approximately 40% female, and their mean age was 40.4 years. The V12 visit happened in week 35, and the V13 visit happened in week 47. Study results and limitations: Apparently unrelated to pseudoprogression were changes in the top peripheral T cell clonotypes.

CDR3 length equals 13 residues. Germline V gives CDR1 SNHLY, CDR2 FYNNEI. Clones were read by immunoSEQ multiplex PCR, and TCRdb kept only the in-frame ones, dropping some. The sample lists approximately 84,000 clones; 75% to 85% were seen once. With respect to this clone: What it binds is not known.

The time point here: week 47, end of study. Doses consisted of 300 ug of mutant IDH1 20-mer peptide each, paired with topical imiquimod. Eight vaccine injections were given to patients in weeks 1, 3, 5, 7, 11, 15, 19 and 23. This rearrangement joins TRBV2 to TRBJ2-5; 11 bases fit TRBD2. The J call could be wrong; TRBJ2-7 is a better fit for the DNA end. The input for sequencing was PBMCs, taken from a glioma patient whose treatment included an IDH1 peptide vaccine. The TCR was taken from a man in his forties with glioma. The CDR3 DNA is TGTGCCAGCGAACTAGCGGGAGTCGGCGAGCAGTACTTC. It is translated as CASELAGVGEQYF.